Listed below are T cell receptor beta chains from one sample, sequenced in a study of cytomegalovirus exposure and HLA in healthy donors. Method: immunoSEQ multiplex PCR; TCRdb's copy keeps in-frame clones and lacks some. In the table there are approximately 180,000 clones, just over 75% of which are singletons. The material sequenced was PBMCs. The receptors come from a woman aged 55-70 years in good health and CMV-seropositive. CDR3s include the opening cysteine and the closing phenylalanine or tryptophan. Each record gives: J gene, clone size, V gene, CDR3 length, D gene, CDR3 protein, CDR3 DNA. The D gene is left open where the match is weak. Where a row states a size, it is once, few, many or the class of an expanded clone; other rows omit it.

>TRBJ1-1|NA|TRBV9|19|NA
CASSLYLPLGGQRNTEAFF
TGTGCCAGCAGCTTATATCTCCCATTGGGGGGGCAGAGGAACACTGAAGCTTTCTTT
>TRBJ2-2|NA|TRBV5-8|17|NA
CASSLEAGARVAGELFF
TGTGCCAGCAGCTTGGAAGCCGGAGCCAGGGTCGCCGGGGAGCTGTTTTTT
>TRBJ1-4|NA|TRBV7-2|14|NA
CASSPWGQRRELFF
TGTGCCAGCAGCCCCTGGGGGCAGCGGCGGGAACTGTTTTTT
>TRBJ2-1|NA|TRBV19|13|NA
CASSIGGGSEQFF
TGTGCCAGTAGTATAGGGGGAGGATCTGAGCAGTTCTTC
>TRBJ2-2|NA|TRBV11-2|16|NA
CASSLWADANTGELFF
TGTGCCAGCAGCTTATGGGCCGACGCGAACACCGGGGAGCTGTTTTTT
>TRBJ1-5|few|TRBV5-3|18|TRBD1
CARSPLTGGLDSNQPQHF
TGTGCCAGAAGCCCATTAACAGGGGGTCTTGATAGCAATCAGCCCCAGCATTTT
>TRBJ2-5|NA|TRBV10-3|15|TRBD1
CAISDPGTGEETQYF
TGTGCCATCAGTGACCCCGGGACAGGAGAAGAGACCCAGTACTTC
>TRBJ1-3|few|TRBV10-1|13|NA
CATLQGSGNTIYF
TGCGCCACCTTACAGGGCAGTGGAAACACCATATATTTT
>TRBJ1-2|NA|TRBV18|13|NA
CASSPGGEYGYTF
TGTGCCAGCTCACCGGGAGGGGAATATGGCTACACCTTC
>TRBJ1-2|NA|TRBV18|15|NA
CASSSIPEGGYGYTF
TGTGCCAGCTCCTCAATCCCCGAGGGCGGCTATGGCTACACCTTC
>TRBJ1-2|once|TRBV7-2|13|NA
CASSPPGSYGYTF
TGTGCCAGCAGCCCCCCAGGTAGTTATGGCTACACCTTC
>TRBJ2-7|NA|TRBV7-9|12|NA
CASSQQGYEQYF
TGTGCCAGCAGCCAACAGGGTTACGAGCAGTACTTC
>TRBJ2-3|NA|TRBV7-2|15|TRBD2
CASSMTLAGVDTQYF
TGTGCCAGCAGCATGACGCTAGCGGGAGTCGATACGCAGTATTTT
>TRBJ1-2|NA|TRBV11-2|13|TRBD1
CASSRTGADGYTF
TGTGCCAGCAGCCGGACAGGGGCAGACGGCTACACCTTC
>TRBJ2-7|once|TRBV19|14|TRBD2
CASSMSSGPYEQYF
TGTGCCAGTAGTATGAGTAGCGGGCCCTACGAGCAGTACTTC
>TRBJ2-7|NA|TRBV6-1|13|NA
CASRTEAGYEQYF
TGTGCCAGCAGGACAGAGGCGGGGTACGAGCAGTACTTC
>TRBJ1-1|NA|TRBV18|14|TRBD1
CASSTSPGQGEAFF
TGTGCCAGCTCAACCTCCCCGGGACAGGGTGAAGCTTTCTTT
>TRBJ1-5|NA|TRBV6-1|11|NA
CASSERGPQHF
TGTGCCAGCAGTGAAAGGGGGCCCCAGCATTTT
>TRBJ1-2|NA|TRBV12-2|17|NA
CASRLARTGVNNYGYTF
TGTGCAAGTCGCTTAGCCCGGACAGGGGTAAATAACTATGGCTACACCTTC
>TRBJ2-7|NA|TRBV5-4|14|NA
CASSWTLRSYEQYF
TGTGCCAGCAGCTGGACTCTCCGATCCTACGAGCAGTACTTC
>TRBJ2-2|NA|TRBV9|16|NA
CASSVAVTTNTGELFF
TGTGCCAGCAGCGTAGCGGTAACCACGAACACCGGGGAGCTGTTTTTT
>TRBJ2-7|NA|TRBV19|14|TRBD2
CASGGGLSSYEQYF
TGTGCCTCCGGGGGAGGGCTAAGCTCCTACGAGCAGTACTTC
>TRBJ2-5|NA|TRBV29-1|13|NA
CSVEDLPGETQYF
TGCAGCGTTGAAGATCTGCCGGGTGAGACCCAGTACTTC
>TRBJ2-3|few|TRBV15|15|NA
CATSAGQFSTDTQYF
TGTGCCACCAGCGCAGGACAGTTCAGCACAGATACGCAGTATTTT
>TRBJ2-5|NA|TRBV6-4|17|NA
CASSEPLPSGWQETQYF
TGTGCCAGCAGTGAGCCTCTGCCGTCAGGGTGGCAAGAGACCCAGTACTTC
>TRBJ2-7|NA|TRBV6-1|15|TRBD2
CASSPLAGGIDEQHF
TGTGCCAGCAGCCCACTAGCGGGAGGTATAGACGAGCAGCACTTC
>TRBJ1-6|NA|TRBV14|15|NA
CASSLFGRENSPLHF
TGTGCCAGCAGCCTCTTTGGACGGGAAAATTCACCCCTCCACTTT
>TRBJ1-2|few|TRBV7-2|13|NA
CASSLGQGQGYTF
TGTGCCAGCAGCTTAGGGCAGGGTCAAGGCTACACCTTC
>TRBJ1-4|NA|TRBV30|13|NA
CAAARTGNEKLFF
TGTGCCGCTGCAAGGACGGGAAATGAAAAACTGTTTTTT